This record covers a single T cell receptor beta chain. Its antigen remains unidentified. Qualities for individual bases were not recorded, and no much larger clone is one base off. The library was produced with the immunoSEQ multiplex PCR assay. TCRdb obtained this table from immuneACCESS and retained in-frame rearrangements with V and J assigned. These tables miss some clones; where compared with another copy, unresolved V genes account for less than half of the shortfall, and the remainder is unexplained. This sample holds about 10,000 clones; more than 70% were observed only once. About 14% of the sample is held by the ten biggest clonotypes. The junction carries 10 bases between V and J, which are trimmed by 3 bases and 4 bases respectively. Taken from cysteine to phenylalanine, the CDR3 has 13 residues. The read is trimmed to its CDR3 DNA, 39 bases read in frame from base 1. Sequences GTSNPN (CDR1) and SVGIG (CDR2) are obtained from the germline V gene (reference sequence).

The data were obtained in a study of chemoradiotherapy in HPV16-positive cancers (dated by TCRdb to the early 2020s). A note on the overall study: Candidate HPV-specific T-cell clones and common TCR motifs were defined by functional T-cell assays performed on cells from a couple of HPV16-positive patients. Whether T-cell immunity against the HPV oncoproteins E6 and E7 changes during chemoradiotherapy and whether survival is affected by this immunity were examined in the study. TCR repertoires from roughly 87 patients with HPV-related cancers were then used to track the candidate HPV-specific TCRs and motifs.

Because repertoires were sampled repeatedly during chemoradiotherapy, clonal expansion in the tumor microenvironment could be followed. Study-wide conclusions, independent of this receptor: Among HPV16-positive patients, expansion of HPV-responsive T cells during chemoradiotherapy was associated with better recurrence-free survival. The functional definition of HPV-specific T cells was derived from only two HPV16-positive patients, and the survival association was reported for HPV16-positive patients. Expansion of candidate HPV-specific clones and E7-related TCR motifs was observed in the tumor microenvironment during treatment, whereas no such expansion was observed for non-HPV-specific T cells.

The receptor was isolated from a human donor with HPV-associated anogenital cancer. This specimen was tumor tissue, taken from a patient who underwent chemoradiotherapy. Rearrangement joined TRBV30 to TRBJ1-5, with no D gene named confidently. The CDR3 here reads CAWRQRENQPQHF. The DNA sequence reads TGTGCCTGGAGGCAAAGGGAGAATCAGCCCCAGCATTTT.